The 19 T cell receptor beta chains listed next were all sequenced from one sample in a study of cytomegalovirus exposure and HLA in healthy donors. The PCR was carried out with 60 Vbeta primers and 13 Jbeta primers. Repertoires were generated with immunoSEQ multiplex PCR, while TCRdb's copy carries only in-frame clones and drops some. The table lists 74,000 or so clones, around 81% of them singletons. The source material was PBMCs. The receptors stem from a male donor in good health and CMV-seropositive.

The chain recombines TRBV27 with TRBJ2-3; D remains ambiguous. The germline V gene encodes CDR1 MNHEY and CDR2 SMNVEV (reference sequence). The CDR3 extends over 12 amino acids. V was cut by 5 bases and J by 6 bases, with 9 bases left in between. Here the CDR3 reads CASSLTPDTQYF. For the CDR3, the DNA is TGTGCCAGCAGTCTTACACCCGATACGCAGTATTTT.

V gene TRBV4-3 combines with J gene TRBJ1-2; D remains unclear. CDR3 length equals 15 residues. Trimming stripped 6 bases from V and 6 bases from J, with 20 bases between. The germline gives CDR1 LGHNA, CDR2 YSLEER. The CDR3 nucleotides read TGCGCCAGCAGATACGCGGAGGGTCTGGGAGATGGCTACACCTTC. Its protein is CASRYAEGLGDGYTF.

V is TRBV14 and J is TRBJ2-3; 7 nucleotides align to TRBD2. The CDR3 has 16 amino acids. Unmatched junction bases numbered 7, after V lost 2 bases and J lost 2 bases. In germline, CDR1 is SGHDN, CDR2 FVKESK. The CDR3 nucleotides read TGTGCCAGCAGCCAAAGGTCTAGCGGAGTCACAGATACGCAGTATTTT. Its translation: CASSQRSSGVTDTQYF.

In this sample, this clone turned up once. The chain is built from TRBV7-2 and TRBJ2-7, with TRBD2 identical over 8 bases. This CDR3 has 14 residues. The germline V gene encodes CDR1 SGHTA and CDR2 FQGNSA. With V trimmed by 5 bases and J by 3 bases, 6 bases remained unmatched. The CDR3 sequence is CASSRSGTSYEQYF. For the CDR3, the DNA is TGTGCCAGCAGCCGTTCCGGGACTAGCTACGAGCAGTACTTC.

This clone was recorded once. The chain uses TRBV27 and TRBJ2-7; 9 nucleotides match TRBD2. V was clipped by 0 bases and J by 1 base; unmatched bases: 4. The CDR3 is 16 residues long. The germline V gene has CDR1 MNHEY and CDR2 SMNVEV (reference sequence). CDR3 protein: CASSLSASGVSYEQYF. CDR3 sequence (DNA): TGTGCCAGCAGTTTATCGGCTAGCGGGGTTTCCTACGAGCAGTACTTC.

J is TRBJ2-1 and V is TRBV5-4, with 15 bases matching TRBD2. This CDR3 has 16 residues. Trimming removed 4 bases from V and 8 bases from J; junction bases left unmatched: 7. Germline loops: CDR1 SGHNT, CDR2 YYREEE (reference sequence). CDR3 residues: CASSLGTSGRNDEQFF. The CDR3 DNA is TGTGCCAGCAGCCTGGGGACTAGCGGGAGGAATGATGAGCAGTTCTTC.

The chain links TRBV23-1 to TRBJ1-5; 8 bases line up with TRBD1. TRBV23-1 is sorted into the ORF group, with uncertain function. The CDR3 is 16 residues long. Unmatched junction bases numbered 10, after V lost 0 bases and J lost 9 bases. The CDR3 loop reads CASSQSTDRDKWPQHF. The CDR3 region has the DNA TGCGCCAGCAGTCAATCTACGGACAGGGATAAATGGCCCCAGCATTTT.

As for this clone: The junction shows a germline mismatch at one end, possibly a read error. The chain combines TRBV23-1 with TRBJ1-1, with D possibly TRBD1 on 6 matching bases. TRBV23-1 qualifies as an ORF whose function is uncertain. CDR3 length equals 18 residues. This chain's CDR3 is CASSPGSRDTVGDTEPFF. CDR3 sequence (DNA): TGCGCCAGCAGTCCTGGGTCCCGGGACACGGTAGGAGACACTGAACCTTTCTTT.

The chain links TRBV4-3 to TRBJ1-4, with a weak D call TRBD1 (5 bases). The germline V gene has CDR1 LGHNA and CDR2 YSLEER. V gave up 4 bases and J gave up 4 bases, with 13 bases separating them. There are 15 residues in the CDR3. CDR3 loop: CASSPGLGFNEKLFF. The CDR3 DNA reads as TGCGCCAGCAGCCCAGGGCTCGGTTTTAATGAAAAACTGTTTTTT.

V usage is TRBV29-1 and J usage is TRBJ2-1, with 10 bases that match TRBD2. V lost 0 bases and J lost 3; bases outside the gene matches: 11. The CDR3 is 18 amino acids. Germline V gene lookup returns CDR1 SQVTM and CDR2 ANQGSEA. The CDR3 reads CSVEEGAASGGFYNEQFF. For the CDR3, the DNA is TGCAGCGTTGAAGAAGGAGCGGCTAGCGGGGGTTTCTACAATGAGCAGTTCTTC.

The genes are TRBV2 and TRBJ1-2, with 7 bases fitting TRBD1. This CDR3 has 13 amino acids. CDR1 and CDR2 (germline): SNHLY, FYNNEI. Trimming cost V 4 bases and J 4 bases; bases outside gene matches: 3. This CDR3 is CASSAGQTYGYTF. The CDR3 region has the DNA TGTGCCAGCAGTGCGGGACAGACCTATGGCTACACCTTC.

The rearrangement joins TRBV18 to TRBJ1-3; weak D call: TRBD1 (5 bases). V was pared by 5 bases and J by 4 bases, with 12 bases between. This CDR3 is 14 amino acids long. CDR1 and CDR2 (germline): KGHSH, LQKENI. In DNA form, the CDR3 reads TGTGCCAGCTCAGCGACAGATTCGGGAAACACCATATATTTT. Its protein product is CASSATDSGNTIYF.

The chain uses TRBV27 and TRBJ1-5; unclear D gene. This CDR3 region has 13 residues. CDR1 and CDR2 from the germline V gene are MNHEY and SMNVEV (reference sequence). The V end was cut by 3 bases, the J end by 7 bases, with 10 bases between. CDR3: CASSFGGNQPQHF. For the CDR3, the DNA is TGTGCCAGCAGTTTCGGAGGGAACCAGCCCCAGCATTTT.

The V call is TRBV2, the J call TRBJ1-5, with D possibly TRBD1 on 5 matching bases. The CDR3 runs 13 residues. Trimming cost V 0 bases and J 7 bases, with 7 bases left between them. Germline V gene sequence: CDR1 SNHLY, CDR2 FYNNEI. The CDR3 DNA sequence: TGTGCCAGCAGTGAAGCGGGGGGACAGCCCCAGCATTTT. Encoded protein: CASSEAGGQPQHF.

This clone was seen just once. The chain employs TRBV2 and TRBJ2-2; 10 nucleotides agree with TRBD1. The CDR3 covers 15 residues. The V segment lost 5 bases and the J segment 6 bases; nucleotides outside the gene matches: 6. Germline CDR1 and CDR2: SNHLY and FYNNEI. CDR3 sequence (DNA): TGTGCCAGCAGTTCGACAGGGGGCTCGGCCGGGGAGCTGTTTTTT. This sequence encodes CASSSTGGSAGELFF.

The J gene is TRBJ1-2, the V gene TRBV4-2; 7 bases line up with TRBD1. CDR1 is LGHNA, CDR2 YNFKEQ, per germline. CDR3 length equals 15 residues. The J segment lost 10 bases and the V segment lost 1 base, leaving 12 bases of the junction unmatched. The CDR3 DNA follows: TGTGCCAGCAGCCAAGGGCCAGCCAGGGGGTCGGCCTACACCTTC. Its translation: CASSQGPARGSAYTF.

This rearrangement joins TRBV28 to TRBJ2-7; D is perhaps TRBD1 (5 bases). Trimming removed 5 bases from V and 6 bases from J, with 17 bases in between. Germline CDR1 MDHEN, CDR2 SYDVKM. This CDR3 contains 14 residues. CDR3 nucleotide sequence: TGTGCCAGCAGTATGACTTACAGGTTAAGCGAGCAGTACTTC. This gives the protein CASSMTYRLSEQYF. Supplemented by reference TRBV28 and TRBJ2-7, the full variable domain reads DVKVTQSSRYLVKRTGEKVFLECVQDMDHENMFWYRQDPGLGLRLIYFSYDVKMKEKGDIPEGYSVSREKKERFSLILESASTNQTSMYLCASSMTYRLSEQYFGPGTRLTVT.

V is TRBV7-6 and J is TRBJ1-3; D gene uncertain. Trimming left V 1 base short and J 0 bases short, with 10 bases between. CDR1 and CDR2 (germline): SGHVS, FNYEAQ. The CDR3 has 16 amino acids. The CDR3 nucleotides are TGTGCCAGCAGCTTAGGATCTAGAAACTCTGGAAACACCATATATTTT. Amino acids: CASSLGSRNSGNTIYF.

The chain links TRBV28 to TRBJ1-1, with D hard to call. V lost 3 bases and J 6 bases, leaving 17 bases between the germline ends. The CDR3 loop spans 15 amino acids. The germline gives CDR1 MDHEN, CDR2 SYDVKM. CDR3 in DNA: TGTGCCAGCAGTTTTTCCGACTCCCGAGGCTCTGAAGCTTTCTTT. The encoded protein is CASSFSDSRGSEAFF. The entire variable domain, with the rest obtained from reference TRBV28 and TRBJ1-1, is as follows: DVKVTQSSRYLVKRTGEKVFLECVQDMDHENMFWYRQDPGLGLRLIYFSYDVKMKEKGDIPEGYSVSREKKERFSLILESASTNQTSMYLCASSFSDSRGSEAFFGQGTRLTVV.